The clone carrying this TCR beta chain was found once. Repertoires were generated with immunoSEQ multiplex PCR, while TCRdb's copy carries only in-frame clones and drops some. The sample holds fewer than 3 million clones, 92% seen once. These data come from a study of shared clonotypes between healthy human individuals. CDR3 length equals 13 residues. CDR1 and CDR2 from the germline V gene are MNHNS and SASEGT. The germline V and J ends were trimmed by 1 base and 7 bases, with 11 bases remaining between them. This receptor was taken from a man aged 18 to 30 in good health. Some clones in this sample may be carry-over from other donors' samples. Material for sequencing was naive CD4+ T cells from PBMCs. As to subset: CD45RA+ positively selected. J is TRBJ2-7 and V is TRBV6-1, with D tentatively TRBD2 (5 bases). The CDR3 sequence: CASSEVGAIEQYF. CDR3 DNA sequence: TGTGCCAGCAGTGAAGTGGGAGCGATAGAGCAGTACTTC.